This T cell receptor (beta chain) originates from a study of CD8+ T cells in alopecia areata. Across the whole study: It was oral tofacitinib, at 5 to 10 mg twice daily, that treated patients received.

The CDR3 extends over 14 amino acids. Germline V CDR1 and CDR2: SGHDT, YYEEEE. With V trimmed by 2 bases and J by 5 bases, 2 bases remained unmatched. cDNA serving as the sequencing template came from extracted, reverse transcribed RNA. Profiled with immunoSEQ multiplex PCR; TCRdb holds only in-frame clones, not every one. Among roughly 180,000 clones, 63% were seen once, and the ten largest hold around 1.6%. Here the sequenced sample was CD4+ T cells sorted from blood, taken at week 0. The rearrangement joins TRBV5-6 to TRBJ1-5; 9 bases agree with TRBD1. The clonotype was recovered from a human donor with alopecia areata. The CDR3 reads CASSLQGADQPQHF. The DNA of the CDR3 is TGTGCCAGCAGCTTACAGGGGGCGGATCAGCCCCAGCATTTT.